The 23 T cell receptor beta chains below were found in one sample sequenced in a study of blood T cells in healthy people across ages. PCR was performed a second time for 7 to 11 cycles using a sample-barcoded 5' primer and a J-beta primer mix. MiXCR, run by TCRdb on the 5' RACE reads, gives a single entry per CDR3 protein. The sample lists 870,000 or so distinct CDR3 sequences, about 30% seen once, with roughly 17% in the top ten. The source material was blood. The receptors stem from a woman older than 75 in good health.

This clonotype was observed a handful of times. The rearrangement links TRBV20-1 to TRBJ2-1, with D tentatively TRBD1 (7 bases). Trimming shortened V by 1 base and J by 1 base, and 14 bases separated the two germline ends. Germline CDR1 is DFQATT and CDR2 is SNEGSKA (reference sequence). This CDR3 region has 16 residues. CDR3 nucleotide sequence: TGCAGTGCTAGAGGTGGAGGGACAGTATCCTACAATGAGCAGTTCTTC. Amino acids: CSARGGGTVSYNEQFF.

V gene TRBV6-2 or TRBV6-3 combines with J gene TRBJ2-5; 10 bases align to TRBD2. Germline assignment: CDR1 MNHEY and CDR2 SVGEGT. V dropped 5 bases and J dropped 1; count of bases not matched to a gene: 7. This CDR3 has 16 amino acids. The CDR3 coding sequence is TGTGCCAGCAGTCGACTACTAGCGGGGAGCCAAGAGACCCAGTACTTC. Translating gives CASSRLLAGSQETQYF.

Turning to this clonotype: Just one base apart from a much larger clone, this may be a read error. The chain uses TRBV20-1 and TRBJ2-3, with D tentatively TRBD2 (7 bases). This CDR3 region has 15 residues. CDR1 DFQATT and CDR2 SNEGSKA come from the germline V gene (reference sequence). CDR3 sequence: CSGARGGGGTDTRYF. CDR3 sequence (DNA): TGCAGTGGCGCTCGAGGCGGGGGCGGCACAGATACGCGGTATTTT.

This clonotype was seen at least ten times. The J gene is TRBJ2-5, the V gene TRBV20-1, with D perhaps matching TRBD2 (7 bases). The CDR3 covers 14 residues. Germline V gene lookup returns CDR1 DFQATT and CDR2 SNEGSKA (reference sequence). Between the trimmed V and J ends, which lost 6 bases and 2 bases, there was a span of 16 bases. The CDR3 DNA follows: TGCAGTGCGAGACTAGCTGGGACACAAGAGACCCAGTACTTC. Encoded protein: CSARLAGTQETQYF.

V and J are TRBV5-1 and TRBJ2-1; 12 bases match TRBD2. Trimming cost V 4 bases and J 6 bases; bases outside gene matches: 2. The CDR3 loop spans 14 amino acids. Per the germline V gene, CDR1 is SGHRS and CDR2 is YFSETQ. The CDR3 DNA reads as TGCGCCAGCAGCGGGGGACTAGCGGGCAATGAGCAGTTCTTC. Amino acids: CASSGGLAGNEQFF.

J is TRBJ1-2 and V is TRBV10-3; 7 bases fit TRBD1. Germline CDR1 ENHRY, CDR2 SYGVKD. The CDR3 spans 15 residues. With V trimmed by 6 bases and J by 3 bases, 10 bases remained unmatched. CDR3 loop: CAISDRTGQDYGYTF. CDR3 nucleotide sequence: TGTGCCATCAGCGATAGGACAGGACAAGACTATGGCTACACCTTC.

This clonotype was detected only a few times. The genes are TRBV29-1 and TRBJ1-1, with TRBD1 as a possible D gene (6 bases). This CDR3 is built from 13 residues. Germline assignment: CDR1 SQVTM and CDR2 ANQGSEA. The V and J ends lost 0 bases and 4 bases respectively, with 9 bases between them. DNA of the CDR3: TGCAGCGTTGAAGAACAGGGAGGCACTGAAGCTTTCTTT. Encoded protein: CSVEEQGGTEAFF.

The table lists this clonotype with many counts. CDR3 region: CASSPPRETQYF. For the CDR3, the DNA is TGTGCCAGCAGCCCCCCGAGGGAGACCCAGTACTTC. The chain has TRBV18 and TRBJ2-5; D is undetermined. The germline V and J ends were trimmed by 8 bases and 5 bases, with 12 bases remaining between them. CDR1 and CDR2 from the germline V gene are KGHSH and LQKENI. The CDR3 runs to 12 residues.

In its sample, this clonotype was seen a few times. This could be a read error, since a much larger clone is one nucleotide away. J is TRBJ2-7 and V is TRBV6-2 or TRBV6-3; TRBD2 matches at 8 bases. The CDR3 has 15 residues. V gave up 6 bases and J gave up 7 bases; unmatched junction bases: 14. Germline assignment: CDR1 MNHEY and CDR2 SVGEGT. DNA for the CDR3: TGTGCCAGCAGACCTAGCGGGCTGAAATACAATGAGCAGTACTTC. This encodes CASRPSGLKYNEQYF.

This chain connects TRBV28 to TRBJ1-2, with 7 bases aligning to TRBD1. This CDR3 has 14 residues. The germline V gene encodes CDR1 MDHEN and CDR2 SYDVKM. J lost 8 bases, V lost 3 bases, and 9 bases had no gene match. As DNA, the CDR3 is TGTGCCAGCAGTTTCACAGGGGCAGGTAGAGGCTACACCTTC. This codes for CASSFTGAGRGYTF.

Details on this clonotype: This may be a read error, as it is one base from a much larger clone. The chain is built from TRBV11-2 and TRBJ1-2; no clear D. CDR1 and CDR2 from the germline V gene are SGHAT and FQNNGV. This CDR3 has 13 amino acids. The CDR3 DNA reads TGTGCCAGCAGCCCGGACTATAACTATGGCAACACCTTC. It translates to CASSPDYNYGNTF.

In regard to this clonotype: A much larger clone lies a single base off, so this may be a read error. This chain joins TRBV10-1 and TRBJ2-4; D assignment may be TRBD1 or TRBD2 (5 bases each). The DNA end is more similar to TRBJ2-7, so the J call may be wrong. The CDR3 length is 14 residues. Germline lookup yields CDR1 WNHNN and CDR2 SYGVQD (reference sequence). CDR3 sequence reads: CASSSGAGNYEQYF. CDR3 sequence (DNA): TGCGCCAGCAGTTCCGGGGCAGGGAACTACGAGCAGTACTTC.

This clonotype was seen many times. The chain carries TRBV5-6 and TRBJ2-1; 7 bases map to TRBD1. CDR3 length equals 14 residues. V gave up 7 bases and J gave up 9 bases; unmatched junction bases: 13. Per the germline V gene, CDR1 is SGHDT and CDR2 is YYEEEE. CDR3 nucleotide sequence: TGTGCCAGCGACAAGAGACAGGGAAGGAGTGAGCAGTTCTTC. This gives the protein CASDKRQGRSEQFF.

The chain carries TRBV5-4 and TRBJ2-3, with D possibly being TRBD2 (5 bases). V was cut by 5 bases and J by 6 bases, with 13 bases left in between. This CDR3 is 13 amino acids long. CDR1 SGHNT and CDR2 YYREEE come from the germline V gene (reference sequence). Here the CDR3 reads CASRSGYMDTQYF. The CDR3 DNA reads as TGTGCCAGCAGATCGGGGTATATGGATACGCAGTATTTT.

The chain has TRBV6-2 or TRBV6-3 and TRBJ2-7; 9 bases are a match to TRBD1. Looked up from germline, CDR1 is MNHEY and CDR2 is SVGEGT. This CDR3 contains 20 residues. The junction had 16 bases not matched to a gene; V was cut back by 0 bases and J by 1 base. This chain's CDR3 is CASSYSRSRIRDRESYEQYF. CDR3 sequence (DNA): TGTGCCAGCAGTTACTCTCGATCTCGGATCCGGGACAGGGAGTCCTACGAGCAGTACTTC.

This clonotype was found many times. The chain recombines TRBV27 with TRBJ2-7; D is possibly TRBD2 (5 bases). V shed 7 bases and J shed 7 bases, with 23 bases lying between them. From germline, CDR1 is MNHEY and CDR2 SMNVEV (reference sequence). The CDR3 has 15 residues. CDR3 coding DNA: TGTGCCAGCACGGGTGGGAGTCGAAACCTACGTGAGCAGTACTTC. It yields the protein CASTGGSRNLREQYF.

This clonotype has a count of ten or more. The rearrangement joins TRBV20-1 to TRBJ1-2; weak D call: TRBD1 (5 bases). Per germline, CDR1 DFQATT and CDR2 SNEGSKA (reference sequence). V was pared by 1 base and J by 7 bases, with 16 bases between. CDR3 length: 14 residues. CDR3 sequence (DNA): TGCAGTGCTAGAGTGCAGGGAGAAGTAGGTGGCTACACCTTC. This sequence encodes CSARVQGEVGGYTF.

With regard to this clonotype: This sequence may be a read error, since a much larger clone differs from it by one base. The CDR3 coding sequence is TGTGCCATCAGTGAGGGGGGGCCCGAGACCCAGTACTTC. This codes for CAISEGGPETQYF. This chain uses TRBV10-3 with TRBJ2-5; perhaps D is TRBD1 or TRBD2 (6 bases each). Trimming stripped 2 bases from V and 5 bases from J, with 9 bases between. CDR1 ENHRY and CDR2 SYGVKD come from the germline V gene. This CDR3 comprises 13 residues.

This clonotype was detected ten times or more. V is TRBV2 and J is TRBJ2-1; 7 bases match TRBD1. Germline CDR1 SNHLY, CDR2 FYNNEI. CDR3 length: 12 amino acids. J gave up 8 bases and V 7 bases, and 5 bases lay outside the gene matches. The DNA for the CDR3 is TGTGCCAGCACGAGGGACAGCCATGAGCAGTTCTTC. Amino acid sequence: CASTRDSHEQFF.

At least ten counts were recorded for this clonotype. The gene calls are TRBV7-2 and TRBJ2-7, with D possibly TRBD1 on 7 matching bases. CDR1 and CDR2 (germline): SGHTA, FQGNSA. The CDR3 runs to 15 residues. Trimming shortened V by 5 bases and J by 6 bases, and 20 bases separated the two germline ends. The CDR3 region has the DNA TGTGCCAGCAGCCCCCTGGGCAGGGGGGATCGCGAGCAGTACTTC. Protein sequence: CASSPLGRGDREQYF.

This clonotype has more than one count but fewer than ten. Relative to the germline gene, one junction end is altered; a read error may explain this. V is TRBV7-2 and J is TRBJ2-1; D gene ambiguous. The germline V gene has CDR1 SGHTA and CDR2 FQGNSA. The CDR3 length is 16 residues. In DNA, the CDR3 is TGTGCCGGCAGCTTAGACTTTAGCCTCACCTACAATGAGCAGTTCTTC. Its translation is CAGSLDFSLTYNEQFF. The variable domain in full, with the rest retrieved from reference TRBV7-2 and TRBJ2-1, is GAGVSQSPSNKVTEKGKDVELRCDPISGHTALYWYRQSLGQGLEFLIYFQGNSAPDKSGLPSDRFSAERTGGSVSTLTIQRTQQEDSAVYLCAGSLDFSLTYNEQFFGPGTRLTVL.

This clonotype was observed many times. The chain has TRBV15 and TRBJ2-4, with TRBD2 as a possible D gene (5 bases). Per germline, CDR1 LNHNV and CDR2 YYDKDF (reference sequence). This CDR3 spans 12 amino acids. Trimming stripped 0 bases from V and 8 bases from J, with 5 bases between. CDR3 region: CATSRDGDIQYF. The CDR3 coding sequence is TGTGCCACCAGCAGAGACGGGGACATTCAGTACTTC.

This clonotype was found once. Relative to the germline gene, one junction end is altered; a read error may explain this. DNA for the CDR3: TGCGGTGCTAGGAATGGACCCTACGAGCAGTACTTC. This translates into CGARNGPYEQYF. The J gene is TRBJ2-5, the V gene TRBV20-1; D gene uncertain. The J call may be wrong; the DNA end is better matched by TRBJ2-7. The germline gives CDR1 DFQATT, CDR2 SNEGSKA (reference sequence). The length of the CDR3 is 12 residues.